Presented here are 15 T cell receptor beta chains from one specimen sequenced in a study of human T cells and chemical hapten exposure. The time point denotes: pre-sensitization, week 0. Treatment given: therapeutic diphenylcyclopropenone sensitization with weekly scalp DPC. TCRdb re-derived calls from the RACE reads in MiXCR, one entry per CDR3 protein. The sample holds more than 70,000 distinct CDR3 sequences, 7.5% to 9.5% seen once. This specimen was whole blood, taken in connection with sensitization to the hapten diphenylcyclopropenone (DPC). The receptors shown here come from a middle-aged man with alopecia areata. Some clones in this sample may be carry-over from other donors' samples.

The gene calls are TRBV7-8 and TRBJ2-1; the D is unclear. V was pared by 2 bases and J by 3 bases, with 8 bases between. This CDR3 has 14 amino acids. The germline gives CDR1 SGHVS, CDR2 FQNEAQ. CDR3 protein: CASSLLPSYNEQFF. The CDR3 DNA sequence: TGTGCCAGCAGCTTATTGCCAAGCTACAATGAGCAGTTCTTC.

This CDR3 reads CASSHDRDQETQYF. CDR3 sequence (DNA): TGTGCCAGCAGCCACGACAGGGACCAAGAGACCCAGTACTTC. This rearrangement joins TRBV5-4 to TRBJ2-5; 7 nucleotides match TRBD1. There are 14 residues in the CDR3. Germline CDR1 SGHNT, CDR2 YYREEE (reference sequence). V shed 4 bases, J shed 0 bases, and the junction held 3 bases outside the gene matches.

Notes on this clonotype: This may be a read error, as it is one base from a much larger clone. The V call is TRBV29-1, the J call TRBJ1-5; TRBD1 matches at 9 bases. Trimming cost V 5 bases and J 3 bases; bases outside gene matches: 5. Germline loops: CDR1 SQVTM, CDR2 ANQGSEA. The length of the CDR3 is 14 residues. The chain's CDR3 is CSVITGGDNQPQHF. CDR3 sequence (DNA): TGCAGCGTTATTACAGGGGGCGACAATCAGCCCCAGCATTTT.

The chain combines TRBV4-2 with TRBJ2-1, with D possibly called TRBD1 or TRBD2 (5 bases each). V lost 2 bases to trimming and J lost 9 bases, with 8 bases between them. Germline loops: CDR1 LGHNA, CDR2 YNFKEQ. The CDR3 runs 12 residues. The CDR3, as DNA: TGTGCCAGCAGCCAACCAGGGAGTGAGCAGTTCTTC. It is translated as CASSQPGSEQFF.

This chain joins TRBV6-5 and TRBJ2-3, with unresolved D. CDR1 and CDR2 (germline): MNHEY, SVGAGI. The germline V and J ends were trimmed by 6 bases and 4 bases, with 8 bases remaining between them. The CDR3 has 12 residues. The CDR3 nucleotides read TGTGCCAGCAGGCCCGGTCCAGATACGCAGTATTTT. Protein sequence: CASRPGPDTQYF.

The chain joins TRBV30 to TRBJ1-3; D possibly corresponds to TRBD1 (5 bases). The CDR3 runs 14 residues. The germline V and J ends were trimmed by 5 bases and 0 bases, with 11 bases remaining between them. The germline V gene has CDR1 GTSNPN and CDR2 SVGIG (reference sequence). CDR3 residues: CAWGTDISGNTIYF. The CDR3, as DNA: TGTGCCTGGGGCACGGACATCTCTGGAAACACCATATATTTT.

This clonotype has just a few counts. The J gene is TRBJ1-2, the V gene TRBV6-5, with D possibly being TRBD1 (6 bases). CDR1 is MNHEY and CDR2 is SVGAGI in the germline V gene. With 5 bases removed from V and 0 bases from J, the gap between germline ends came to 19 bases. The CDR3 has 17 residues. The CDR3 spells CASSPTHPQGANYGYTF. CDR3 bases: TGTGCCAGCAGTCCGACACACCCACAGGGAGCTAACTATGGCTACACCTTC.

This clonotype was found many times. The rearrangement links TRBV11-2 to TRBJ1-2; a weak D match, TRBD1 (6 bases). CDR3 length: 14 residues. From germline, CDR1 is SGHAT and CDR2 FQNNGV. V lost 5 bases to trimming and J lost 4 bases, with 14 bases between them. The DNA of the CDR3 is TGTGCCAGCAGCCGCCGGGACACTGTCTATGGCTACACCTTC. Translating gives CASSRRDTVYGYTF.

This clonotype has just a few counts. CDR3 DNA sequence: TGCGCCAGCAGCCAGAGACAGTTCATCACAGATACGCAGTATTTT. Translation: CASSQRQFITDTQYF. V and J are TRBV4-3 and TRBJ2-3; tentative D call: TRBD1 (5 bases). CDR1 LGHNA and CDR2 YSLEER come from the germline V gene. Between the trimmed V and J ends, which lost 3 bases and 2 bases, there was a span of 12 bases. This CDR3 comprises 15 residues.

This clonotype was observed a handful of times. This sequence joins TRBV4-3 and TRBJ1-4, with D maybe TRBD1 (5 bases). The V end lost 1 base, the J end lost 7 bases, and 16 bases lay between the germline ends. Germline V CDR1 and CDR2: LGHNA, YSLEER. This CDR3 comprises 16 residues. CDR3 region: CASSQGDNKGSEKLFF. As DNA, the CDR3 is TGCGCCAGCAGCCAAGGAGACAATAAGGGGAGTGAAAAACTGTTTTTT.

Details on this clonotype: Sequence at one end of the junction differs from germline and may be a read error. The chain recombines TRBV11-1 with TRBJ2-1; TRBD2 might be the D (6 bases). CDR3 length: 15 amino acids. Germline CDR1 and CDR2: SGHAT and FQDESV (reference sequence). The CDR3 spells CASSLSGPLDKEQFF. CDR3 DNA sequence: TGTGCCAGCAGCCTTAGCGGTCCCCTAGACAAAGAGCAGTTCTTC.

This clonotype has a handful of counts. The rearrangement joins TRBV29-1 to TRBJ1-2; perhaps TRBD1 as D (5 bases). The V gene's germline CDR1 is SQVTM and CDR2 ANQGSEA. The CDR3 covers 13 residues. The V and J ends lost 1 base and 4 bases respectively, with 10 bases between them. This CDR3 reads CSVEGQGFYGYTF. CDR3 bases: TGCAGCGTTGAAGGTCAGGGTTTCTATGGCTACACCTTC.

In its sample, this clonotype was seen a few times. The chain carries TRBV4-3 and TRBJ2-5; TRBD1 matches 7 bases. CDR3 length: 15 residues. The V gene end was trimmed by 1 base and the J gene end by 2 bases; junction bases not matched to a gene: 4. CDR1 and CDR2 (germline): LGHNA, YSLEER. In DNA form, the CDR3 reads TGCGCCAGCAGCCAAGGGGGCAGGGGGCAAGAGACCCAGTACTTC. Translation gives CASSQGGRGQETQYF.

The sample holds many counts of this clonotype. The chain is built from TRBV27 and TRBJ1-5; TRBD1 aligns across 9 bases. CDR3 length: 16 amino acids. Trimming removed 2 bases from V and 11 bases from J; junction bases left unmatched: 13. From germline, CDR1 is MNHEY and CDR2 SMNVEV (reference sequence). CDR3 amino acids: CASSLKGTGTREAQHF. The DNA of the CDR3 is TGTGCCAGCAGTTTAAAGGGGACAGGGACTAGGGAGGCCCAGCATTTT.

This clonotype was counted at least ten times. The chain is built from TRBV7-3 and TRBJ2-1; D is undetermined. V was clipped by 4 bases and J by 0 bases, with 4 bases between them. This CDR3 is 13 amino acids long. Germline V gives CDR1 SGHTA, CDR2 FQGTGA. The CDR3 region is CASSSSSYNEQFF. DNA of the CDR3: TGTGCCAGCAGCTCGAGCTCCTACAATGAGCAGTTCTTC.